The sequence of this TCR beta chain was determined in a study of T cells expressing NK-cell markers. Overall study: Just one sequenced donor of eight was HCMV-seronegative, while seven were seropositive.

Per germline, CDR1 LGHNA and CDR2 YNFKEQ. CDR3 size: 16 residues. Study-level points and caveats: CD8+ T cells in 5 or 6 donors included dominant NKG2C+ clonotypes at roughly 1.0-8%. Among four donors, these clonotypes also ranked first in the CD3+CD56-NKG2C+ fraction.

As for this clonotype: Its antigen is currently unknown.

TCRdb reprocessed the 5' RACE reads and reports one entry per CDR3 protein, with no DNA. The listing contains approximately 420,000 distinct CDR3 sequences. Material: blood T cells: a sorted CD56 or NKG2C T cell subset, CD4+ or CD8+ T cells, or bulk PBMC T cells (not recorded which). This rearrangement joins TRBV4-2 to TRBJ1-5; there is no DNA to check the TCRdb D call of TRBD1. The sequence was collected from a woman aged 45-65 years in good health. The CDR3 protein is CASSQDRQALNQPQHF.